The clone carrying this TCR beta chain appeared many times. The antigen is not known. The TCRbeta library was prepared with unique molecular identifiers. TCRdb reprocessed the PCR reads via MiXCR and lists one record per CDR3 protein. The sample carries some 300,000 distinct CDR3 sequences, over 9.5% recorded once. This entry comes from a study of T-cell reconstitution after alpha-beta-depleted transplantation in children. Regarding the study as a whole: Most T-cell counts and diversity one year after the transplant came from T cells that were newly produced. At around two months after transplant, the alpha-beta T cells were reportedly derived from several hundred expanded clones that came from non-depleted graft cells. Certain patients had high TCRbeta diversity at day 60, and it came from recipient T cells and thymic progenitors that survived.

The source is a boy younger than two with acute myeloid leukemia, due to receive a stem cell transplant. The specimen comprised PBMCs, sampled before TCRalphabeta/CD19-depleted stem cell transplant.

Written as DNA, the CDR3 is TGTGCCAGCAGCTTAAGGGGGGCGGCCGGGGAGCTGTTTTTT. Protein product: CASSLRGAAGELFF. This chain links TRBV5-4 with TRBJ2-2, with D perhaps TRBD1 or TRBD2 (6 bases each). V lost 2 bases and J lost 6, with 11 bases in between. Germline values: CDR1 SGHNT, CDR2 YYREEE (reference sequence). The CDR3 contains 14 residues.